These 15 T cell receptor beta chains were all obtained from the same sample, sequenced in a study of spatial heterogeneity in lung cancer. TCRdb reprocessed the 5' RACE reads with MiXCR, giving one entry per CDR3 protein. The sample holds more than 5,500 distinct CDR3 sequences, approximately 5% seen once. Time point here: sample taken at primary tumor resection. Whole RNA, which was extracted from tumor, nontumor lung tissue or frozen PBMC, was sequenced without any cell sorting. The sequences come from normal lung tissue next to the tumor, collected at surgery. These receptors were obtained from a female donor with early-stage non-small cell lung cancer.

This clonotype is labeled medium-sized. The V gene is TRBV6-5, the J gene TRBJ2-3, with TRBD1 identical over 8 bases. CDR3 size: 19 residues. V lost 1 base to trimming and J lost 0 bases; unmatched junction nucleotides: 12. CDR1 is MNHEY and CDR2 is SVGAGI in the germline V gene. The CDR3, as DNA: TGTGCCAGCAGTTACTTTGCAGGGGGCGCTGGAACTAGCACAGATACGCAGTATTTT. This encodes CASSYFAGGAGTSTDTQYF.

CDR3 residues: CATSVGVGEETQYF. The CDR3 bases are TGTGCCACCAGTGTGGGGGTCGGCGAAGAGACCCAGTACTTC. The chain carries TRBV24-1 and TRBJ2-5; D may correspond to TRBD1 or TRBD2 (5 bases each). V was trimmed by 5 bases and J by 3 bases, leaving 12 bases between them. This CDR3 region has 14 residues. The germline V gene encodes CDR1 KGHDR and CDR2 SFDVKD.

This clonotype qualifies as medium-sized. The CDR3 reads CASRLAGDYEQYF. In DNA form, the CDR3 reads TGTGCCAGCAGACTAGCGGGGGACTACGAGCAGTACTTC. V usage is TRBV6-2 or TRBV6-3 and J usage is TRBJ2-7; 11 bases fit TRBD2. The CDR3 extends over 13 amino acids. Germline V gene sequence: CDR1 MNHEY, CDR2 SVGEGT. J lost 3 bases, V lost 6 bases, and 1 base had no gene match.

By share, this clonotype ranks as medium-sized. The chain is built from TRBV20-1 and TRBJ2-7, with 12 bases identical to TRBD2. The CDR3 loop spans 18 amino acids. Germline assignment: CDR1 DFQATT and CDR2 SNEGSKA (reference sequence). Trimming cost V 0 bases and J 4 bases; bases outside gene matches: 13. The CDR3 nucleotides read TGCAGTGCTAGAGATATTACTAGCGGGAGGCATGCCGAGTACGAGCAGTACTTC. Protein: CSARDITSGRHAEYEQYF.

By share of the sample, this clonotype is medium-sized. The chain couples TRBV5-1 to TRBJ2-2, with D possibly matching TRBD1 (5 bases). Germline values: CDR1 SGHRS, CDR2 YFSETQ. The CDR3 has 15 residues. Trimming stripped 4 bases from V and 0 bases from J, with 10 bases between. The CDR3, as DNA: TGCGCCAGCAGCGCCCAGACAGCGAACACCGGGGAGCTGTTTTTT. Amino acid sequence: CASSAQTANTGELFF.

The chain is built from TRBV30 and TRBJ2-7; TRBD1 aligns across 9 bases. This CDR3 spans 12 amino acids. Germline V gene lookup returns CDR1 GTSNPN and CDR2 SVGIG (reference sequence). Unmatched junction bases numbered 5, after V lost 5 bases and J lost 6 bases. The CDR3: CAWGTGPAEQYF. In nucleotides, the CDR3 is TGTGCCTGGGGGACAGGGCCTGCCGAGCAGTACTTC.

The chain employs TRBV5-5 and TRBJ2-7; 8 bases agree with TRBD2. The CDR3 spans 14 residues. The germline gives CDR1 SGHKS, CDR2 YYEKEE (reference sequence). J gave up 3 bases and V 0 bases, and 2 bases lay outside the gene matches. The CDR3 nucleotides read TGTGCCAGCAGCTTGGTAGCGGGACTCTACGAGCAGTACTTC. The encoded protein is CASSLVAGLYEQYF. The full variable domain, completed using reference TRBV5-5 and TRBJ2-7, is DAGVTQSPTHLIKTRGQQVTLRCSPISGHKSVSWYQQVLGQGPQFIFQYYEKEERGRGNFPDRFSARQFPNYSSELNVNALLLGDSALYLCASSLVAGLYEQYFGPGTRLTVT.

Many counts were recorded for this clonotype. The rearrangement links TRBV27 to TRBJ2-2; perhaps TRBD1 as D (6 bases). The V end lost 3 bases, the J end lost 6 bases, and 17 bases lay between the germline ends. This CDR3 comprises 16 residues. CDR1 is MNHEY and CDR2 is SMNVEV in the germline V gene (reference sequence). CDR3 amino acids: CASSFEGVWGAGELFF. The CDR3 DNA reads TGTGCCAGCAGTTTCGAGGGGGTTTGGGGCGCCGGGGAGCTGTTTTTT.

This clonotype is medium-sized (0.01 to 0.1%) by share. The rearrangement uses TRBV9 and TRBJ2-3; no clear D gene. The CDR3 covers 13 residues. V lost 0 bases, J lost 1 base, and 3 bases lay in between. Germline-derived CDR1 and CDR2 are SGDLS and YYNGEE. The CDR3 nucleotides are TGTGCCAGCAGCGTAGGAGGCACAGATACGCAGTATTTT. Protein sequence: CASSVGGTDTQYF.

The V and J genes are TRBV6-2 or TRBV6-3 and TRBJ2-4; the D gene could be TRBD1 or TRBD2 (5 bases each). CDR1 and CDR2 from the germline V gene are MNHEY and SVGEGT. The CDR3 contains 14 residues. V dropped 7 bases and J dropped 0 bases, with 10 bases sitting between them. The CDR3 protein is CASTSGLAKNIQYF. The CDR3 DNA follows: TGTGCCAGCACCTCGGGGCTAGCCAAAAACATTCAGTACTTC.

In this sample, this clonotype turned up a few times. The chain carries TRBV7-2 and TRBJ2-7; perhaps TRBD2 as D (6 bases). The CDR3 is made up of 14 amino acids. V dropped 5 bases and J dropped 2 bases, with 13 bases sitting between them. Germline-derived CDR1 and CDR2 are SGHTA and FQGNSA. CDR3 loop: CASSASGLPYEQYF. In DNA form, the CDR3 reads TGTGCCAGCAGCGCAAGCGGGCTCCCCTACGAGCAGTACTTC.

This clonotype was found a few times. The chain uses TRBV5-1 and TRBJ2-1, with 10 nucleotides matching TRBD2. Looked up from germline, CDR1 is SGHRS and CDR2 is YFSETQ. Losses at the gene ends were 5 bases for V and 0 bases for J; bases not matched to a gene: 5. The CDR3 length is 16 residues. The CDR3 here is CASRRTSGDSYNEQFF. The CDR3 DNA follows: TGCGCCAGCAGAAGGACTAGCGGTGACTCCTACAATGAGCAGTTCTTC.

By share of the sample, this clonotype is medium-sized. The V call is TRBV28, the J call TRBJ2-7; 7 bases fit TRBD2. V dropped 6 bases and J dropped 4; count of bases not matched to a gene: 15. This CDR3 is 16 amino acids long. Germline loops: CDR1 MDHEN, CDR2 SYDVKM. The DNA for the CDR3 is TGTGCCAGCAGCACGTTGGGGGGGGACTTAGAGTACGAGCAGTACTTC. Translation: CASSTLGGDLEYEQYF.

This clonotype is judged medium-sized. V usage is TRBV7-9 and J usage is TRBJ2-5; no clear D gene. There are 13 residues in the CDR3. V lost 3 bases, J lost 2 bases, and 7 bases lay in between. Germline lookup yields CDR1 SEHNR and CDR2 FQNEAQ (reference sequence). The CDR3 coding sequence is TGTGCCAGCAGCTTCCAGAAACAAGAGACCCAGTACTTC. Translated, it gives CASSFQKQETQYF.

This clonotype is medium-sized by share. V and J are TRBV20-1 and TRBJ2-7, with TRBD2 as a possible D gene (5 bases). Germline V gives CDR1 DFQATT, CDR2 SNEGSKA (reference sequence). Trimming took off 6 bases at V and 9 bases at J, with 27 bases between the two ends. The CDR3 sequence is 15 residues long. The chain's CDR3 is CSAPPTSDGVTRQYF. CDR3 bases: TGCAGTGCACCCCCAACTAGTGACGGGGTCACTAGGCAGTACTTC.